This is a list of T cell receptor beta chains from one sample in a study of blood T cell repertoires in COVID-19. Profiled with immunoSEQ multiplex PCR; TCRdb holds only in-frame clones, not every one. The sample carries about 150,000 clones, roughly 84% recorded once. Sample: peripheral blood. These receptors were taken from a human donor in a cohort sampled during active COVID-19. The CDR3 runs from the conserved cysteine through the conserved F or W. The order of the fields is V gene, CDR3 protein.

v_gene: TRBV6-5
CDR3aa: CASSYSGQGTGELFF

v_gene: TRBV7-2
CDR3aa: CASSLGTSGTQYF

v_gene: TRBV14
CDR3aa: CASSHTDMYGNQPQHF

v_gene: TRBV28
CDR3aa: CASSWAGVNQPQHF

v_gene: TRBV12-3/TRBV12-4
CDR3aa: CASSRGSGNTIYF

v_gene: TRBV28
CDR3aa: CASSRGQTDYGYTF

v_gene: TRBV10-3
CDR3aa: CATHGQVDSPLHF

v_gene: TRBV2
CDR3aa: CASSAWGRSNTEAFF

v_gene: TRBV29-1
CDR3aa: CSVEGSMRQTQYF

v_gene: TRBV4-2
CDR3aa: CASSQGGLVDEQFF

v_gene: TRBV19
CDR3aa: CASRPDPGQLTGELFF

v_gene: TRBV4-2
CDR3aa: CASSQETRNGGELFF

v_gene: TRBV5-1
CDR3aa: CARSLGAGGSSYNEQFF

v_gene: TRBV2
CDR3aa: CASMRDRMGNIQYF

v_gene: TRBV4-1
CDR3aa: CASSQDPRTGGSGANVLTF

v_gene: TRBV11-2
CDR3aa: CASSGGFSGATDTQYF

v_gene: TRBV19
CDR3aa: CASKRTTGGEGRDEKLFF

v_gene: TRBV4-2
CDR3aa: CASSPAGAAYNEQFF

v_gene: TRBV11-2
CDR3aa: CASSPMTGAYEQYF

v_gene: TRBV6-2/TRBV6-3
CDR3aa: CASSYRRTGAYSNQPQHF

v_gene: TRBV7-3
CDR3aa: CASSLNPAGSTDTQYF

v_gene: TRBV28
CDR3aa: CASSLEAESGGGYTF

v_gene: TRBV29-1
CDR3aa: CSVGQGEGQPQHF

v_gene: TRBV14
CDR3aa: CASSQEGALYKGQFF

v_gene: TRBV4-2
CDR3aa: CASSQAQGEAYEQYF

v_gene: TRBV28
CDR3aa: CASSFSSGTGGARNIQYF

v_gene: TRBV11-1
CDR3aa: CASSLARLAAAEQFF

v_gene: TRBV9
CDR3aa: CASSVVGDGTDTQYF

v_gene: TRBV6-5
CDR3aa: CASTGPGETQYF

v_gene: TRBV5-1
CDR3aa: CASSYDLSGQGSGELFF

v_gene: TRBV11-2
CDR3aa: CASDQGSSGANVLTF

v_gene: TRBV28
CDR3aa: CASSPTGTSYEQYF

v_gene: TRBV7-5
CDR3aa: CARSLTDRSNTGELFF

v_gene: TRBV5-8
CDR3aa: CASSLAITGGRQPQHF

v_gene: TRBV5-4
CDR3aa: CASSLDLGARRSDTEAFF

v_gene: TRBV9
CDR3aa: CASSAGGQGATEAFF

v_gene: TRBV4-1
CDR3aa: CASSQDETGKGETQYF

v_gene: TRBV10-1
CDR3aa: CASRITQGSMNTEAFF

v_gene: TRBV18
CDR3aa: CASSPYAVEGGNEQFF

v_gene: TRBV5-6
CDR3aa: CASSLGSASYEQYF

v_gene: TRBV19
CDR3aa: CASSARPGNEQFF

v_gene: TRBV15
CDR3aa: CATNSLEATNEKLFF

v_gene: TRBV4-1
CDR3aa: CASSPGQGGDTEAFF

v_gene: TRBV19
CDR3aa: CASSTTGDTEAFF

v_gene: TRBV7-2
CDR3aa: CASSLGVSGVAGELFF

v_gene: TRBV24-1
CDR3aa: CATSETGTEHPEAFF